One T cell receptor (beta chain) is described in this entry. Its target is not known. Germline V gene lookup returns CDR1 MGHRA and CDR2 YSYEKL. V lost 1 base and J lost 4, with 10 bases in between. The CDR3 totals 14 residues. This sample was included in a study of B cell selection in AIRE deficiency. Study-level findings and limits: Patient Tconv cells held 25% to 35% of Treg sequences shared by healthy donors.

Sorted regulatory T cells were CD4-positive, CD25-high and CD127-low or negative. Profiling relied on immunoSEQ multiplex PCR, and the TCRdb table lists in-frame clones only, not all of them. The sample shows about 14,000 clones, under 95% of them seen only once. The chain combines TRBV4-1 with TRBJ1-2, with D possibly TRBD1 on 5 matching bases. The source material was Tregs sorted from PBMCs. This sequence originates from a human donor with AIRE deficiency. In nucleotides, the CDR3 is TGCGCCAGCAGCCAAGCAGGGTGGAGCTATGGCTACACCTTC. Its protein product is CASSQAGWSYGYTF.